Shown below are 5 T cell receptor beta chains from a single sample sequenced in a study of control samples from healthy donors and cancer patients. TCRdb's copy holds only in-frame clones and misses some; the assay was immunoSEQ multiplex PCR. The repertoire holds 40,000 or so clones, with around 83% as singletons. The sample comprised PBMCs. These receptors originate from a woman aged 55-75 years with lung cancer.

The V and J genes are TRBV5-1 and TRBJ1-1; 12 nucleotides agree with TRBD1. V lost 3 bases to trimming and J lost 4 bases; unmatched junction nucleotides: 7. The CDR3 sequence is 16 residues long. Germline lookup yields CDR1 SGHRS and CDR2 YFSETQ. The CDR3 loop reads CASSSGDRGRSTEAFF. The CDR3 coding sequence is TGCGCCAGCAGCTCGGGGGACAGGGGGCGAAGCACTGAAGCTTTCTTT.

Only a few counts were recorded for this clone. This chain connects TRBV19 to TRBJ1-2; the D is unclear. The CDR3 loop spans 13 amino acids. V was pared by 9 bases and J by 1 base, with 12 bases between. Germline-derived CDR1 and CDR2 are LNHDA and SQIVND (reference sequence). This CDR3 reads CASRAWDNYGYTF. In DNA form, the CDR3 reads TGTGCCAGCCGGGCCTGGGATAACTATGGCTACACCTTC.

The genes are TRBV2 and TRBJ1-2, with D maybe TRBD1 (6 bases). Trimming took off 4 bases at V and 6 bases at J, with 18 bases between the two ends. CDR3 size: 15 residues. The germline V gene encodes CDR1 SNHLY and CDR2 FYNNEI. The CDR3 sequence: CASSVGFIGGNGYTF. The CDR3 bases are TGTGCCAGCAGTGTCGGTTTTATAGGGGGGAATGGCTACACCTTC. Complete variable domain (other parts from reference TRBV2 and TRBJ1-2): EPEVTQTPSHQVTQMGQEVILRCVPISNHLYFYWYRQILGQKVEFLVSFYNNEISEKSEIFDDQFSVERPDGSNFTLKIRSTKLEDSAMYFCASSVGFIGGNGYTFGSGTRLTVV.

The CDR3 DNA follows: TGTGCCATCAGTGGGGGGGACACAGATACGCAGTATTTT. Protein product: CAISGGDTDTQYF. This rearrangement joins TRBV10-3 to TRBJ2-3, with D maybe TRBD2 (6 bases). CDR3 length: 13 amino acids. The germline gives CDR1 ENHRY, CDR2 SYGVKD. V was cut by 4 bases and J by 2 bases, with 7 bases left in between.

The chain joins TRBV9 to TRBJ1-6; possible D gene TRBD1, 6 bases. Per the germline V gene, CDR1 is SGDLS and CDR2 is YYNGEE. The germline V and J ends were trimmed by 4 bases and 8 bases, with 19 bases remaining between them. The CDR3 has 16 residues. This CDR3 reads CASSPMGGAGDSPLHF. The CDR3 DNA is TGTGCCAGCAGCCCGATGGGGGGGGCCGGGGATTCACCCCTCCACTTT.